This TCR beta chain came from a study of blood T cell repertoires in COVID-19. The overall study: Spain, Italy and the United States supplied samples that represented acute and convalescent COVID-19. PBMCs, B-cell-depleted T cells, or T cells provided the cDNA or gDNA that made up the material.

Donors were grouped by their self-reported clinical history. The CDR3 is 15 residues long. CDR1 and CDR2 from the germline V gene are SNHLY and FYNNEI. V shed 5 bases and J 5 bases; nucleotides not matched to a gene: 11. Per the original data handling: Estimated nucleated cell counts came from reference gene primer amplification. Profiled with immunoSEQ multiplex PCR; TCRdb holds only in-frame clones, not every one. D and trimming were read from the DNA, whereas the V and J calls and clone size are those reported in that table. The sample consists of 230,000 or so clones, 86% of them appearing once. What was sequenced was PBMCs or T cells enriched from blood (not recorded which). The sequence was collected from a woman between 40 and 50 years old with acute COVID-19. J is TRBJ1-2 and V is TRBV2, with 7 bases fitting TRBD1. The CDR3 DNA reads TGTGCCAGCAGTTCCCTAGGGACAGCAGTGTATGGCTACACCTTC. This sequence encodes CASSSLGTAVYGYTF.